This entry is about one TCR beta chain. This clonotype was observed many times. The specificity of this receptor is unknown. No per-base quality is available; no much larger clone lies one base away. This specimen belongs to a study of patients and donors after allogeneic stem cell transplantation (dated by TCRdb to the early 2020s). Between the V and J ends, shortened by 5 bases and 2 bases respectively, the junction contains 15 bases. The CDR3 contains 15 residues, cysteine and phenylalanine counted. The sequence is cut down to CDR3 DNA, 45 bases in frame from base 1. CDR1 and CDR2 were assigned from the germline V gene as WSHSY and SAAADI. The library was built by means of RT-PCR. Sequencing used a NextSeq 550. TCRdb trimmed public reads at Q25 via fastp, called clones via MiXCR and kept in-frame beta chains. All rows with the same CDR3 protein become a single entry with the most common DNA and genes. A total of 200,000 to 250,000 distinct CDR3 sequences appear in this sample, over 12% of them only once. The ten top clones hold roughly 12% of the sample.

The TCR comes from a human donor who was either an allogeneic HSCT recipient or a stem cell or donor lymphocyte infusion donor (not recorded which). It is not recorded whose cells these are; they may come from a transplant donor. Sample: blood, either unsorted or a sorted T cell fraction (not recorded which). The rearrangement combines TRBV10-2 with TRBJ1-2; the best D guess is TRBD1, with 5 bases matching. The DNA sequence follows: TGCGCCAGCAGTCATACCGTCCGGGGGAACTATGGCTACACCTTC. The resulting protein is CASSHTVRGNYGYTF.